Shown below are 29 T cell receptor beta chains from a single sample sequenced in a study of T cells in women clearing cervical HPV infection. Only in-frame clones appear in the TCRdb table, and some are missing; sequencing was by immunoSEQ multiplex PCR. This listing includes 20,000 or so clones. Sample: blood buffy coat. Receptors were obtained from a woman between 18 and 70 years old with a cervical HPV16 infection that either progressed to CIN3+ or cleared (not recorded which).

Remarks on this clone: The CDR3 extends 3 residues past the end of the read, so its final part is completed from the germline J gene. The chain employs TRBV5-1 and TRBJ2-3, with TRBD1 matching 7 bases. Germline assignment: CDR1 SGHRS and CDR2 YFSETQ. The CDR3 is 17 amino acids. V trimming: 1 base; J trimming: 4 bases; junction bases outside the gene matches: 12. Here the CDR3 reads CASSLTHRGFSPDTQYF. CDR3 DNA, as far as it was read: TGCGCCAGCAGCTTGACCCACAGGGGATTTTCTCCAGATACG. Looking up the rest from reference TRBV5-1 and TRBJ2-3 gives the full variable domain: KAGVTQTPRYLIKTRGQQVTLSCSPISGHRSVSWYQQTPGQGLQFLFEYFSETQRNKGNFPGRFSGRQFSNSRSEMNVSTLELGDSALYLCASSLTHRGFSPDTQYFGPGTRLTVL.

The sequenced CDR3 bases are TGTGCCAGCTCACGGCGGTCGTTCACGGACTCCTACGAC. Translating gives CASSRRSFTDSYD. The entire CDR3 is CASSRRSFTDSYDYTF. This chain joins TRBV18 and TRBJ1-2, with D uncertain. The CDR3 end lies 3 residues beyond the end of the read and is filled in from the germline J gene. The CDR3 has 16 amino acids. Per germline, CDR1 KGHSH and CDR2 LQKENI.

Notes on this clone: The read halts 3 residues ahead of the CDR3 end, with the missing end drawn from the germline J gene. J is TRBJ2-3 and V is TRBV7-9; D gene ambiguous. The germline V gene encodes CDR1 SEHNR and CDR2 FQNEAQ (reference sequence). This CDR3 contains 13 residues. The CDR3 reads CASSLETDGTQYF. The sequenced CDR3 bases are TGTGCCAGCAGCTTAGAGACCGACGGGACG.

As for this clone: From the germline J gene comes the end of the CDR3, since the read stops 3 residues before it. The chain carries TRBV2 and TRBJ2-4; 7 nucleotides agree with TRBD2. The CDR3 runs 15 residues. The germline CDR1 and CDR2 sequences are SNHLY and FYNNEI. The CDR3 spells CASSRGDMQIYGQYF. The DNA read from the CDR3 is TGTGCCAGCAGTCGGGGGGATATGCAGATCTATGGT.

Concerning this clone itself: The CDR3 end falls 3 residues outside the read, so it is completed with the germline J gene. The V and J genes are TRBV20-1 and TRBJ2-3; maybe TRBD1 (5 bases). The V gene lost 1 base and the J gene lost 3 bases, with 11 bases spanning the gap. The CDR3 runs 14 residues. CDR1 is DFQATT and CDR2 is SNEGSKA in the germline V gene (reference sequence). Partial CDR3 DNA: TGCAGTGCTAGAGGAAGGGGTGGTACAGATACG. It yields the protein CSARGRGGTDT. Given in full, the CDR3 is CSARGRGGTDTQYF.

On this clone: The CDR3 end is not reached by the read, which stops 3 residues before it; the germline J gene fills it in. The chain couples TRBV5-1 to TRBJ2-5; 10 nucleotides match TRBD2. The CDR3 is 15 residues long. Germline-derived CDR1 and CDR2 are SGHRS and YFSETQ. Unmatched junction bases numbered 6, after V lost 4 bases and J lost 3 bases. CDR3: CASSRGLAREETQYF. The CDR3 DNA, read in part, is TGCGCCAGCAGCCGGGGACTAGCGAGAGAAGAGACC.

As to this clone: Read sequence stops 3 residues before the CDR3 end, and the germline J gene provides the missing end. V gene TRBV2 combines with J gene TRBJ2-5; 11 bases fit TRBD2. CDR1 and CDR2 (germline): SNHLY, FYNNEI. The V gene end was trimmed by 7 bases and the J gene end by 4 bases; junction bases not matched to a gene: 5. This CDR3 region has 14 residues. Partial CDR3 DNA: TGTGCCAGCACCTTAGCGGGGGGGGGAGAGACC. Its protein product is CASTLAGGGET. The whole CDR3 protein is CASTLAGGGETQYF.

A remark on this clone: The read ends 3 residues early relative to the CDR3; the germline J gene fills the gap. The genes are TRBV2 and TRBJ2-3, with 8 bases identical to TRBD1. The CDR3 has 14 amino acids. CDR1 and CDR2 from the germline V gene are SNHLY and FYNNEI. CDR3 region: CASSERTGRETQYF. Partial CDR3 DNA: TGTGCCAGCAGTGAAAGGACAGGGAGAGAGACG.

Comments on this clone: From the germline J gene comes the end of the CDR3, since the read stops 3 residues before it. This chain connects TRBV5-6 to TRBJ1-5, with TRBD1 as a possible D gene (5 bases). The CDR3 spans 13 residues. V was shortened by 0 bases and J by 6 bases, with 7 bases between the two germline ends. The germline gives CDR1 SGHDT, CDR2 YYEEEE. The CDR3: CASSLAGRQPQHF. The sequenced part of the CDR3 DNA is TGTGCCAGCAGCTTGGCAGGGCGTCAGCCC.

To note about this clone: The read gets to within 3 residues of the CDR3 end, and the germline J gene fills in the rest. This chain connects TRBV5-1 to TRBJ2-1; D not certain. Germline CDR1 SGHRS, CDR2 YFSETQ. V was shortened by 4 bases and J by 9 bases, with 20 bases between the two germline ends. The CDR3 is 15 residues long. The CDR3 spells CASSQLDILGTEQFF. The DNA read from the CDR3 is TGCGCCAGCAGCCAACTTGACATCCTCGGCACTGAG.

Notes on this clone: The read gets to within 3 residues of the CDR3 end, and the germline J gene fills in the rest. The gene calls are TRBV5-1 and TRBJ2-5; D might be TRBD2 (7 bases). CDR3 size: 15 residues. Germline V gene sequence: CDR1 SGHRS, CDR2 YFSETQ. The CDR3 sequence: CASSWGGRSTDTQYF. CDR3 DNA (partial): TGCGCCAGCAGCTGGGGGGGCAGGAGCACAGATACC.

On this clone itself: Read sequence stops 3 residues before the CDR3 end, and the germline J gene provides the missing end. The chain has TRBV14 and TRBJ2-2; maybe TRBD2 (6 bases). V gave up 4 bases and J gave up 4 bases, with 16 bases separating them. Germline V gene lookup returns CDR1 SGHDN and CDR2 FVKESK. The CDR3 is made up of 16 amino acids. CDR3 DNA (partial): TGTGCCAGCAGCCCTCGCAGGGAGGTCTTCACCGGGGAG. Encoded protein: CASSPRREVFTGE. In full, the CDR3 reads CASSPRREVFTGELFF.

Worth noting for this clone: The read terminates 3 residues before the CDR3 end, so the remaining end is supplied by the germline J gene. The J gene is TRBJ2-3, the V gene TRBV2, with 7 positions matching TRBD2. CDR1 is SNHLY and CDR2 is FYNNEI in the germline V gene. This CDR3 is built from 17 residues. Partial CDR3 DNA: TGTGCCAGCAGTGAAGCGGGTGGCCGCGGGGGTAAAGAGACG. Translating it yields CASSEAGGRGGKET. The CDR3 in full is CASSEAGGRGGKETQYF.

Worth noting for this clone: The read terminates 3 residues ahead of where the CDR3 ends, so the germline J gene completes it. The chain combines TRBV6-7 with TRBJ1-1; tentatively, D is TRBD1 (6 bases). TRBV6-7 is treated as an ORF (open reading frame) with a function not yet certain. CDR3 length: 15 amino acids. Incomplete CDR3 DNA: TGTGCCAGCAGTTACTGCGGATACCCAAGGGGGGGA. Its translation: CASSYCGYPRGG. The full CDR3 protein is CASSYCGYPRGGAFF.

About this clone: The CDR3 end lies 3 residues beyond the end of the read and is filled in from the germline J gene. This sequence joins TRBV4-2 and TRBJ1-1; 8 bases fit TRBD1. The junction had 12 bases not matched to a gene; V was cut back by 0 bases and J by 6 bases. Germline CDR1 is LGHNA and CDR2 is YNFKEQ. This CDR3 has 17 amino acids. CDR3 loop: CASSQDWVAGGNAEAFF. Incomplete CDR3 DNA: TGTGCCAGCAGCCAAGATTGGGTGGCAGGGGGCAATGCTGAA.

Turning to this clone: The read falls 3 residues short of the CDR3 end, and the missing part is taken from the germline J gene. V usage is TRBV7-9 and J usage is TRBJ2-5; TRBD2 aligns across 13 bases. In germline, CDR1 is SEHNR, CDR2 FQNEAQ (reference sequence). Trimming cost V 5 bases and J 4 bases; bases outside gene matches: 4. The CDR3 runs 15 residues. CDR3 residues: CASSHRLAGGETQYF. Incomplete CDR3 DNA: TGTGCCAGCAGCCACAGACTAGCGGGGGGAGAGACC.

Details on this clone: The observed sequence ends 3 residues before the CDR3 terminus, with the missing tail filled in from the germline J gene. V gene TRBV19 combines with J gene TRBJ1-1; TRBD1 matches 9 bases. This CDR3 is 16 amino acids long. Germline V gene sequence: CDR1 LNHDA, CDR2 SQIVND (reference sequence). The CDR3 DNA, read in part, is TGTGCCAGTAGTCCGGGGGACAGGGCTTGGTCCCAAACG. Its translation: CASSPGDRAWSQT. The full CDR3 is CASSPGDRAWSQTAFF.

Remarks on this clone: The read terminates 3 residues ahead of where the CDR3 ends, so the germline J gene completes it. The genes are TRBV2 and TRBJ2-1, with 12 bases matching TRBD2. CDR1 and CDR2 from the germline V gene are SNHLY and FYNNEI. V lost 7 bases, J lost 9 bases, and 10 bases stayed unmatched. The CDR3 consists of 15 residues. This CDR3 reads CASTSTSGGGSEQFF. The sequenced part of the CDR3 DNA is TGTGCCAGCACATCGACTAGCGGGGGAGGGAGTGAG.

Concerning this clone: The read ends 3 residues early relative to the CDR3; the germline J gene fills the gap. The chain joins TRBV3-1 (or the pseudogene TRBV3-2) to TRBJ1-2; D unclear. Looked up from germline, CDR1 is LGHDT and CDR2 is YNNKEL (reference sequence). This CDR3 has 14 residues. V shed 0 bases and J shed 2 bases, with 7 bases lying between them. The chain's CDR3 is CASSQDHRNYGYTF. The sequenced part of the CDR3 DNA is TGTGCCAGCAGCCAAGATCACAGAAACTATGGC.

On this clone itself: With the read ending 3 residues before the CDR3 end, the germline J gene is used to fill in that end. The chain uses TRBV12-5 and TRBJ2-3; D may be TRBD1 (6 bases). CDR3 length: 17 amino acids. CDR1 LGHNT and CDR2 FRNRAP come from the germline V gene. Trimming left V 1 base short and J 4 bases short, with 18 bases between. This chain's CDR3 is CASGLGAGTGRADTQYF. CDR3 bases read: TGTGCTAGTGGTTTGGGGGCGGGTACAGGGCGGGCAGATACG.

CDR3 DNA (partial): TGCGCCAGCACAGGGGAAGGTGGC. Protein sequence: CASTGEGG. The full CDR3 sequence reads CASTGEGGYTF. The genes are TRBV23-1 and TRBJ1-2, with D perhaps TRBD1 (6 bases). The read stops 3 residues short of the end of the CDR3; the missing end is completed from the germline J gene. TRBV23-1 is an ORF for which the function is uncertain. The V end lost 7 bases, the J end lost 7 bases, and 10 bases lay between the germline ends. This CDR3 spans 11 amino acids.

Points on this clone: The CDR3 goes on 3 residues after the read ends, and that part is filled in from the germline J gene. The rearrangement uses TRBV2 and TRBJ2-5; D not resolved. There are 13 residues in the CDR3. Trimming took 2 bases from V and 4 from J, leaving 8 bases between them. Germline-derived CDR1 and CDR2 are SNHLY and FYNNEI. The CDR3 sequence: CASSELYSETQYF. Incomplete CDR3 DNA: TGTGCCAGCAGTGAACTCTACTCAGAGACC.

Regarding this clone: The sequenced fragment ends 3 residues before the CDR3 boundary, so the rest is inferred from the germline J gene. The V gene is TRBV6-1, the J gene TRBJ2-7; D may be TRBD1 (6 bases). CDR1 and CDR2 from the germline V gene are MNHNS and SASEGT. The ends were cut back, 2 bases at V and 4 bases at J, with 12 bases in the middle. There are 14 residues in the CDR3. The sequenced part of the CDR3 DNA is TGTGCCAGCAGTGAACGTCCAGGGGTATACGAG. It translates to CASSERPGVYE. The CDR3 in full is CASSERPGVYEQYF.

Here the CDR3 reads CASSTNRAQPQHF. CDR3 DNA, as far as it was read: TGTGCCAGCAGTACTAACAGGGCTCAGCCC. This sequence joins TRBV28 and TRBJ1-5, with a tentative D call TRBD1 (6 bases). Read coverage stops 3 residues before the CDR3 terminus; the germline J gene supplies the remainder. This CDR3 has 13 amino acids. Germline CDR1 and CDR2: MDHEN and SYDVKM. The germline V and J ends were trimmed by 5 bases and 6 bases, with 11 bases remaining between them.

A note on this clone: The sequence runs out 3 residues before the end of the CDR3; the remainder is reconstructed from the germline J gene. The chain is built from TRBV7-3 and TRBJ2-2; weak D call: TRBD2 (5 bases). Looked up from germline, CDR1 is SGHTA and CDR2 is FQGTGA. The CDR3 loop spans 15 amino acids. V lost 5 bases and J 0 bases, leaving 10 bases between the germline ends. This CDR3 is CASSPRGANTGELFF. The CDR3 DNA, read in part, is TGTGCCAGCAGCCCCCGGGGAGCGAACACCGGGGAG.

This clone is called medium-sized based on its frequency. The covered CDR3 bases are TGTGCCAGTAGTATACGACAGGGAGAAGAGACC. Protein product: CASSIRQGEET. The whole CDR3 is CASSIRQGEETQYF. The chain combines TRBV19 with TRBJ2-5; 7 nucleotides match TRBD1. The read terminates 3 residues ahead of where the CDR3 ends, so the germline J gene completes it. The CDR3 spans 14 residues. V was clipped by 2 bases and J by 3 bases; unmatched bases: 3. Germline-derived CDR1 and CDR2 are LNHDA and SQIVND (reference sequence).

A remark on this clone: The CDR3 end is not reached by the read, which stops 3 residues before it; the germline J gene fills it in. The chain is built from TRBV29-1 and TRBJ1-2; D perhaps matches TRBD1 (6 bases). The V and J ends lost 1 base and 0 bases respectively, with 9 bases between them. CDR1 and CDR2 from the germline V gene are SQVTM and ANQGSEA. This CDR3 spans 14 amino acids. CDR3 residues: CSVEGGGANYGYTF. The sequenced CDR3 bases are TGCAGCGTTGAAGGAGGGGGAGCTAACTATGGC.

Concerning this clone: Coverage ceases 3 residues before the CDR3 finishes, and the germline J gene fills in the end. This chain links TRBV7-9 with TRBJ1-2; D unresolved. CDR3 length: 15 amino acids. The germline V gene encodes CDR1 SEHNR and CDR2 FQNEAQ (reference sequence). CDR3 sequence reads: CASSLDRTIGESYTF. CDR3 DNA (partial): TGTGCCAGCAGCTTAGATCGCACTATAGGAGAGAGC.

CDR3 DNA, as far as it was read: TGTGCCAGTAGTTTAAACCTCGACAGGGGATACGAC. It codes for CASSLNLDRGYD. The whole CDR3 reads CASSLNLDRGYDYTF. J is TRBJ1-2 and V is TRBV19; 8 nucleotides agree with TRBD1. The read falls 3 residues short of the CDR3 end, and the missing part is taken from the germline J gene. The CDR3 extends over 15 amino acids. Per the germline V gene, CDR1 is LNHDA and CDR2 is SQIVND (reference sequence).